Described below is a single T cell receptor (beta chain) sequence and its context. The antigen is not known. These data come from a study of cytomegalovirus exposure and HLA in healthy donors. Regarding the study as a whole: Sequencing likely caused a cluster of highly shared sequence variants. A later analysis found common viral pathogens apparently linked to several of the most significant clusters. In a later analysis, a missense DCLRE1C variant was linked to TCR beta V- and J-gene trimming.

CDR1 and CDR2 (germline): SGHRS, YFSETQ. CDR3 length: 12 amino acids. V lost 0 bases to trimming and J lost 7 bases, with 7 bases between them. The primer mix had 60 Vbeta and 13 Jbeta primers. Sequencing used immunoSEQ multiplex PCR; TCRdb keeps in-frame clones, though not all of them. Seen here are about 140,000 clones, roughly three quarters observed once, and the top ten hold around 5%. All donors participated as healthy donors of bone marrow. This TCR came from a male donor in good health and CMV-seronegative. The chain links TRBV5-1 to TRBJ1-1, with a possible D match to TRBD1 (6 bases). Material: PBMCs. CDR3 sequence: CASSLGQVEAFF. In nucleotides, the CDR3 is TGCGCCAGCAGCTTGGGACAGGTTGAAGCTTTCTTT.